The T cell receptor beta chain described here comes from a study of beta chain features in type 1 diabetes. As every portion of the isolated RNA was reverse transcribed, the sequencing read expressed TCRB transcripts. The method was immunoSEQ multiplex PCR; TCRdb's version includes in-frame clones alone and lacks a portion of them. This repertoire shows 200,000 to 250,000 clones, over 7.5% found once; its top ten account for just under 0.035%. This CDR3 comprises 16 residues. V was shortened by 2 bases and J by 0 bases, with 14 bases between the two germline ends. CDR1 and CDR2 (germline): SGHNT, YYREEE (reference sequence).

The sequenced sample was naive CD4+ T cells from blood. V gene TRBV5-4 combines with J gene TRBJ2-5; TRBD1 is a possible D gene (6 bases). The sequence was obtained from a woman in her late teens or twenties in good health. The CDR3 bases are TGTGCCAGCAGCTTTACAGGGTGGGCAAACCAAGAGACCCAGTACTTC. It yields the protein CASSFTGWANQETQYF.